The rows below give T cell receptor beta chains drawn from one sample of a study of T cell responses to AZD1222 COVID-19 vaccine. Clones were read by immunoSEQ multiplex PCR, and TCRdb kept only the in-frame ones, dropping some. The table has about 170,000 clones, 90% seen once; the top ten hold approximately 1.5%. Specimen: peripheral blood, collected on day 0 of AZD1222 vaccination. Every receptor here comes from an adult in good health. CDR3s include the opening cysteine and the closing phenylalanine or tryptophan. The D gene is left open where the match is weak. Clone size, where shown, is once, few, many, or a class for clones that have expanded.

cdr3_length j_call d_call v_call clone_size cdr3_nt cdr3_aa
15 TRBJ2-3 NA TRBV7-2 NA TGTGCCAGCAGCTTAGGGGGCCCGCCTGCAGATACGCAGTATTTT CASSLGGPPADTQYF
12 TRBJ2-1 NA TRBV6-2/TRBV6-3 NA TGTGCCAGCAGTTACGGAATTAATGAGCAGTTCTTC CASSYGINEQFF
15 TRBJ1-5 NA TRBV3-1/TRBV3-2 NA TGTGCCAGCAGCCCTGACCCGGAAAACGATCAGCCCCAGCATTTT CASSPDPENDQPQHF
16 TRBJ2-3 TRBD1 TRBV6-1 NA TGTGCCAGCAGTGGGGGACAGGGGGCCCCCACAGATACGCAGTATTTT CASSGGQGAPTDTQYF
16 TRBJ2-1 TRBD2 TRBV7-3 NA TGTGCCAGCAGCTTGATCGGGACTAGCGGATACAATGAGCAGTTCTTC CASSLIGTSGYNEQFF
16 TRBJ2-3 NA TRBV4-1 NA TGCGCCAGCAGCCAGGGGGACCGAACACTCACAGATACGCAGTATTTT CASSQGDRTLTDTQYF
11 TRBJ1-1 NA TRBV29-1 NA TGCAGCGGGCTGTTGAACACTGAAGCTTTCTTT CSGLLNTEAFF
21 TRBJ1-1 TRBD1 TRBV14 NA TGTGCCAGCAGCCAAGATTATGACCCCCGGTACAGGGGTTGGAGGTCCGCTGAAGCTTTCTTT CASSQDYDPRYRGWRSAEAFF
15 TRBJ2-3 TRBD1 TRBV5-4 NA TGTGCCAGCAGCTCCCGACAGGGGGCACGGGATACGCAGTATTTT CASSSRQGARDTQYF
14 TRBJ2-5 NA TRBV24-1 NA TGTGCCACCAGTGACTCCGAGATCCAAGAGACCCAGTACTTC CATSDSEIQETQYF
15 TRBJ2-3 TRBD1 TRBV9 once TGTGCCAGCAGCGCCTCGACAGGGAGCACAGATACGCAGTATTTT CASSASTGSTDTQYF
18 TRBJ1-2 TRBD1 TRBV5-6 NA TGTGCCAGCAGCTTGAGTTCGGCAGGGGGCGTATGGATCGGTGGCTACACCTTC CASSLSSAGGVWIGGYTF
19 TRBJ2-1 NA TRBV7-8 NA TGTGCCAGCAGCTTACGTCCAATATCAAGGGACTTAAAAGACAATGAGCAGTTCTTC CASSLRPISRDLKDNEQFF
15 TRBJ1-3 NA TRBV7-2 NA TGTGCCAGCAGCCCCGACGGGGAAACTGGAAACACCATATATTTT CASSPDGETGNTIYF
17 TRBJ1-4 TRBD1 TRBV29-1 NA TGCAGCGTCATGATGGGACAGGGAGCCGTTTGGGGTGAAAAACTGTTTTTT CSVMMGQGAVWGEKLFF
15 TRBJ1-1 TRBD1 TRBV11-3 NA TGTGCCAGCAGCTTCTCCGGGACAGTGAACACTGAAGCTTTCTTT CASSFSGTVNTEAFF
16 TRBJ1-5 TRBD1 TRBV27 NA TGTGCCAGCAGTCCCCAACAGGGGGCCAGGAATCAGCCCCAGCATTTT CASSPQQGARNQPQHF
14 TRBJ2-7 NA TRBV6-5 NA TGTGCCAGCGGGCTCGCGGGACGGACCTACGAGCAGTACTTC CASGLAGRTYEQYF
13 TRBJ1-1 NA TRBV7-2 NA TGTGCCAGCATCAATACCAGGGTCTCTGAAGCTTTCTTT CASINTRVSEAFF
15 TRBJ2-7 NA TRBV9 NA TGTGCCAGCAGCCGCACATCCGGGACACACTACGAGCAGTACTTC CASSRTSGTHYEQYF
13 TRBJ2-1 NA TRBV6-6 NA TGTGCCAGCAGTTACCTCATTCGGAATGAGCAGTTCTTC CASSYLIRNEQFF
13 TRBJ2-7 NA TRBV5-1 NA TGCGCCAGCGGGGGAGGGGGCGCCTACGAGCAGTACTTC CASGGGGAYEQYF
15 TRBJ2-7 TRBD1 TRBV10-2 NA TGCGCCAGCAGGAGGGACAGGACCCACTCCTACGAGCAGTACTTC CASRRDRTHSYEQYF
15 TRBJ2-1 NA TRBV11-2 NA TGTGCCAGCAGCGAAGGGACAGCGGGCTACAATGAGCAGTTCTTC CASSEGTAGYNEQFF
13 TRBJ2-7 NA TRBV11-2 NA TGTGCCAGCAGCTTAGCTCTTTCGGGGAGTCAGTACTTC CASSLALSGSQYF
15 TRBJ2-1 TRBD2 TRBV10-1 NA TGCGCCAGCGGAACCGGGACTAGTCATGCGGATGAGCAGTTCTTC CASGTGTSHADEQFF
14 TRBJ1-1 NA TRBV6-4 once TGTGCCAGCAACACCGTCGTTCTGAACACTGAAGCTTTCTTT CASNTVVLNTEAFF
12 TRBJ1-1 NA TRBV11-2 NA TGTGCCAGCAGCTTATATTGGGGTGAAGCTTTCTTT CASSLYWGEAFF
16 TRBJ1-1 TRBD1 TRBV27 NA TGTGCCAGCATGGGGACAGGGGACATTCTGAACACTGAAGCTTTCTTT CASMGTGDILNTEAFF
18 TRBJ2-2 NA TRBV5-1 NA TGCGCCAGCAGCTTCCTACCCCCCCAGCAAGCGAACACCGGGGAGCTGTTTTTT CASSFLPPQQANTGELFF
12 TRBJ1-2 NA TRBV24-1 NA TGTGCCACCAGTGATCCCGGGGCGAAACTCCTCTTC CATSDPGAKLLF
14 TRBJ1-3 NA TRBV28 NA TGTGCCGGGGGGGGACCGAACTCTGGAAACACCATATATTTT CAGGGPNSGNTIYF
16 TRBJ2-1 NA TRBV4-3 NA TGCGCCAGCAGCCAACCTGGGGGGGCAGGTCGGAATGAGCAGTTCTTC CASSQPGGAGRNEQFF
16 TRBJ2-6 NA TRBV5-8 NA TGTGCCAGCTCTCCGGGACGTCTTTTCGGGGCCAACGTCCTGACTTTC CASSPGRLFGANVLTF
13 TRBJ1-1 TRBD1 TRBV29-1 once TGCAGCGTTCGATATACAGGGGGATCTGAAGCTTTCTTT CSVRYTGGSEAFF
13 TRBJ2-5 NA TRBV19 NA TGTGCCAGTAGTAGAGAGTACCAAGAGACCCAGTACTTC CASSREYQETQYF
18 TRBJ2-2 NA TRBV11-2 NA TGTGCCAGCAGCTTAAAGCTTGATGGGGGGGCGCGTACCGGGGAGCTGTTTTTT CASSLKLDGGARTGELFF
16 TRBJ2-5 NA TRBV11-2 NA TGTGCCAGCAGCTTAAGACAGGTTTTAGGGAGAGAGACCCAGTACTTC CASSLRQVLGRETQYF
15 TRBJ2-7 NA TRBV7-7 NA TGTGCTAGCAGCTTACACCGGGGGCCCTCCTACGAGCAGTACTTC CASSLHRGPSYEQYF
15 TRBJ1-2 NA TRBV30 once TGTGCCTGGAGTCCCCAGGGAGAGGGTAACTATGGCTACACCTTC CAWSPQGEGNYGYTF